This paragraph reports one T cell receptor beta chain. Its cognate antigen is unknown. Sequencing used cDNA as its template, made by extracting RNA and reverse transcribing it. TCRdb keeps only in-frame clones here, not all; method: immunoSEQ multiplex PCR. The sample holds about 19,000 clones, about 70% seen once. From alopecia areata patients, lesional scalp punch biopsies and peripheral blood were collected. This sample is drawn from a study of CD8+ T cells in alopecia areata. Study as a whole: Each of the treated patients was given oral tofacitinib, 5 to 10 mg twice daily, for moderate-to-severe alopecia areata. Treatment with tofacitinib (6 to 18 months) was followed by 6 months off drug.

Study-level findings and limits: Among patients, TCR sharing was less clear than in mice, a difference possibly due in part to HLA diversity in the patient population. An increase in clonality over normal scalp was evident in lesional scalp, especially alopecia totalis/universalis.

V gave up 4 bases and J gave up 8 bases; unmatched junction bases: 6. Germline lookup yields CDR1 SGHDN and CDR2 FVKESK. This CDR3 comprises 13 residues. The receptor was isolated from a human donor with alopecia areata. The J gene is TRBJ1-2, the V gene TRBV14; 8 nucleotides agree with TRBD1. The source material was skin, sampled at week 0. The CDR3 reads CASSRSGGGGYTF. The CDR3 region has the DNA TGTGCCAGCAGCCGATCAGGGGGCGGGGGCTACACCTTC. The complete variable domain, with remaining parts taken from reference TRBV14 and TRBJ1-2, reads EAGVTQFPSHSVIEKGQTVTLRCDPISGHDNLYWYRRVMGKEIKFLLHFVKESKQDESGMPNNRFLAERTGGTYSTLKVQPAELEDSGVYFCASSRSGGGGYTFGSGTRLTVV.